This T cell receptor (beta chain) is from a study of PD-L1 blockade in urothelial cancer. PCRs each included synthetic TCR analog templates spiked in. Some clones are missing from TCRdb's copy, which holds only in-frame ones; the method was immunoSEQ multiplex PCR. Here the sample spans approximately 35,000 clones, roughly 38% being singletons. This clone was detected a few times. The clonotype originates from a man aged 55 to 70 with urothelial cancer. This specimen consisted of tumor tissue, obtained before atezolizumab (anti-PD-L1) treatment.

In DNA form, the CDR3 reads TGTGCCAGCAGGGTTAGCCGGGACGGGAATCAGCCCCAGCATTTT. The encoded protein is CASRVSRDGNQPQHF. The chain combines TRBV11-3 with TRBJ1-5; TRBD1 might be the D (5 bases). This CDR3 has 15 residues. The ends were cut back, 6 bases at V and 4 bases at J, with 16 bases in the middle. CDR1 SGHNT and CDR2 YENEEA come from the germline V gene.